The source of this TCR beta chain is a study of PD-1 blockade in classical Hodgkin lymphoma. The overall study: Nivolumab dosed at 3 mg/kg went to patients intravenously every 2 weeks.

Overall study results and limits: Baseline TCR diversity was reportedly lower in newly diagnosed patients than in healthy donors. It was reported as lower still in relapsed/refractory patients. Baseline diversity resembling that of newly diagnosed patients was seen in complete responders. By C4D1 there was a significant rise in CD4+ TCR diversity but not in CD8+ TCR diversity.

This clone was seen a single time. Antigen: not known. There was relapse after autologous stem cell transplantation in every patient, and there was variation in brentuximab vedotin exposure. The V end lost 0 bases, the J end lost 3 bases, and 9 bases lay between the germline ends. Per germline, CDR1 SGHRS and CDR2 YFSETQ. The CDR3 length is 14 residues. The protocol was immunoSEQ multiplex PCR, while the TCRdb copy is restricted to in-frame clones and leaves out a portion. The table records tens of thousands of clones, around nine tenths of them present only once. Sample: peripheral blood mononuclear cells (PBMCs), taken at baseline. This receptor was obtained from a human donor with classical Hodgkin lymphoma. The V and J genes are TRBV5-1 and TRBJ2-5; tentatively, D is TRBD2 (6 bases). The CDR3, as DNA: TGCGCCAGCAGCTTGGGCAGGGAGGAAGAGACCCAGTACTTC. Its protein product is CASSLGREEETQYF. Together with reference TRBV5-1 and TRBJ2-5, the CDR3 gives the full variable domain: KAGVTQTPRYLIKTRGQQVTLSCSPISGHRSVSWYQQTPGQGLQFLFEYFSETQRNKGNFPGRFSGRQFSNSRSEMNVSTLELGDSALYLCASSLGREEETQYFGPGTRLLVL.